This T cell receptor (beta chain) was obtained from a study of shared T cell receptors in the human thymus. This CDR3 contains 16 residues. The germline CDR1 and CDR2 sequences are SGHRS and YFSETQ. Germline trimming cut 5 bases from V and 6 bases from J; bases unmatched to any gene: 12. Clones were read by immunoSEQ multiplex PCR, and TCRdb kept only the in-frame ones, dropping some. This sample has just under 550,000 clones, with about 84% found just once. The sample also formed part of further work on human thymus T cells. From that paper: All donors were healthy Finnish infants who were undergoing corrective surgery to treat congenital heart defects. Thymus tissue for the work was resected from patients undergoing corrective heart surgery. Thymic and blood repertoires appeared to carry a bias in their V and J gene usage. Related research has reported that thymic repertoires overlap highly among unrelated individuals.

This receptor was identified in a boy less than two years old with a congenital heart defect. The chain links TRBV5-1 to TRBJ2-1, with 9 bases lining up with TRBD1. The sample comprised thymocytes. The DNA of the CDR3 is TGCGCCAGCAGGCTCATCCGGGACAGGGATCCCAATGAGCAGTTCTTC. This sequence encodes CASRLIRDRDPNEQFF.